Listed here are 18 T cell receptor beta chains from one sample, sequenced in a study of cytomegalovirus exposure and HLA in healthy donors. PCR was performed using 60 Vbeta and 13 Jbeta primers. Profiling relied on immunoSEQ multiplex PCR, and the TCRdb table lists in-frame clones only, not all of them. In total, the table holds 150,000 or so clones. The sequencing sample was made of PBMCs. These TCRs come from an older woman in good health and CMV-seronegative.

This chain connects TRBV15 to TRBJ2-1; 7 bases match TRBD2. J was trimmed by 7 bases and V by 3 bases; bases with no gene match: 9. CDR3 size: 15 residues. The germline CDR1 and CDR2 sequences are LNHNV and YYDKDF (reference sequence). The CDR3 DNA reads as TGTGCCACCAGCAGGAGGGACCATAGCGGGAATGAGCAGTTCTTC. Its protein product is CATSRRDHSGNEQFF.

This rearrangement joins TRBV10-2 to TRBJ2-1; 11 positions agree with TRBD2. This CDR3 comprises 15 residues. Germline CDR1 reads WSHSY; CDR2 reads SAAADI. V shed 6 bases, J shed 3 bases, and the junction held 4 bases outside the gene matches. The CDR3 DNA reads TGCGCCAGCAGAAAGGGACTAGCGGACTACAATGAGCAGTTCTTC. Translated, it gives CASRKGLADYNEQFF.

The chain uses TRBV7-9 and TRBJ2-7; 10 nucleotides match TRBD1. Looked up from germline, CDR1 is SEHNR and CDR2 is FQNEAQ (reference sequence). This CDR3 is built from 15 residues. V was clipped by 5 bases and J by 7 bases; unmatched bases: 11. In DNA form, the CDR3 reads TGTGCCAGCAGCCAGACAGGGGGCGGTGCTGGGGAGCAGTACTTC. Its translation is CASSQTGGGAGEQYF. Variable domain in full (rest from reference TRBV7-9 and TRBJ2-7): DTGVSQNPRHKITKRGQNVTFRCDPISEHNRLYWYRQTLGQGPEFLTYFQNEAQLEKSRLLSDRFSAERPKGSFSTLEIQRTEQGDSAMYLCASSQTGGGAGEQYFGPGTRLTVT.

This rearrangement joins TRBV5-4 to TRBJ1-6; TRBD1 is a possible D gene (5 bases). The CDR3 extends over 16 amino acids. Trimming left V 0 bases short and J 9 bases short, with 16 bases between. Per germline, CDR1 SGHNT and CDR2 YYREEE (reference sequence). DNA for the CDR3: TGTGCCAGCAGCTTGGGTGGGGCAGGAGCTCCTTCACCCCTCCACTTT. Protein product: CASSLGGAGAPSPLHF.

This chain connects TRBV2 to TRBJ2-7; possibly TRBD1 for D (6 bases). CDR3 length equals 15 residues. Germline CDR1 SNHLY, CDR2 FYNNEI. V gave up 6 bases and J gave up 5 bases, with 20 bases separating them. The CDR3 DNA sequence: TGTGCCAGCAGCATTGACAGGCCTCGGGGCCACGAGCAGTACTTC. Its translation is CASSIDRPRGHEQYF. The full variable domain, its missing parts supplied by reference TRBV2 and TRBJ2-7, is EPEVTQTPSHQVTQMGQEVILRCVPISNHLYFYWYRQILGQKVEFLVSFYNNEISEKSEIFDDQFSVERPDGSNFTLKIRSTKLEDSAMYFCASSIDRPRGHEQYFGPGTRLTVT.

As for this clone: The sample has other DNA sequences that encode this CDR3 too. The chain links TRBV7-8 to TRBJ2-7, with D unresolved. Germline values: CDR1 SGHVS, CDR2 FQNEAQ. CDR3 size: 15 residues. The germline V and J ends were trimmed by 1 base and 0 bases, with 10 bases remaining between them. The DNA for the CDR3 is TGTGCCAGCAGCTTAGTTCCCAGAAGCTCCTACGAGCAGTACTTC. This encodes CASSLVPRSSYEQYF.

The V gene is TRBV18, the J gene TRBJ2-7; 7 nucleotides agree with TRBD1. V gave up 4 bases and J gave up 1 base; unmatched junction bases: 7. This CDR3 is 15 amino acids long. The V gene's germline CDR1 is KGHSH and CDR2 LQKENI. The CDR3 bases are TGTGCCAGCTCACAAAATCCGGACAGGTCCTACGAGCAGTACTTC. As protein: CASSQNPDRSYEQYF.

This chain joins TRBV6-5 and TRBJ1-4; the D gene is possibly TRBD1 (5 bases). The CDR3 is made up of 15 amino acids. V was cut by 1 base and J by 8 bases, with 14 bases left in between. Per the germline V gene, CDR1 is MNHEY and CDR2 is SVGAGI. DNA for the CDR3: TGTGCCAGCAGTTACTGGGGCAGGAGACAGGAAAAACTGTTTTTT. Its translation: CASSYWGRRQEKLFF.

CDR3 amino acids: CASRVENTGELFF. The CDR3 DNA follows: TGTGCCAGCCGCGTCGAGAACACCGGGGAGCTGTTTTTT. The chain uses TRBV6-6 and TRBJ2-2; D is undetermined. The CDR3 length is 13 residues. V was cut by 8 bases and J by 1 base, with 8 bases left in between. Germline CDR1 reads MNHNY; CDR2 reads SVGAGI (reference sequence).

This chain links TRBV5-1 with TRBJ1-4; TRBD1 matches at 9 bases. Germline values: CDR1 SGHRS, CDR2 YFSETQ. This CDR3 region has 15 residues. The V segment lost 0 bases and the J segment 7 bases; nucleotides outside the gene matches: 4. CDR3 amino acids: CASSLETGGREKLFF. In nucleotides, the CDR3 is TGCGCCAGCAGCTTGGAAACAGGGGGCCGTGAAAAACTGTTTTTT.

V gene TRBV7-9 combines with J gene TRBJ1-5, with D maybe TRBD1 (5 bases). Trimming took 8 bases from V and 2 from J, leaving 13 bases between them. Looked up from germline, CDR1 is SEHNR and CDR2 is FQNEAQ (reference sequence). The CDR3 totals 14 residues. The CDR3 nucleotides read TGTGCCAGCGGCCCTGGGGGGGGCAATCAGCCCCAGCATTTT. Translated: CASGPGGGNQPQHF.

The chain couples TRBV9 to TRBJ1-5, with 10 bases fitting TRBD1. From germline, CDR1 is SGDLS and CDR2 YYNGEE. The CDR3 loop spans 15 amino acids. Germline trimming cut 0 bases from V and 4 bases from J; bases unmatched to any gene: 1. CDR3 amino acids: CASSVGGQGNQPQHF. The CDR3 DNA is TGTGCCAGCAGCGTAGGGGGACAGGGGAATCAGCCCCAGCATTTT.

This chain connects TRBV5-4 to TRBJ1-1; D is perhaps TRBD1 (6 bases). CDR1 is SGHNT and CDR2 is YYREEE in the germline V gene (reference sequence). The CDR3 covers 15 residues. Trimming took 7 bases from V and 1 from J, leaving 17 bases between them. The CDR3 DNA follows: TGTGCCAGCCGGGGGGGCAGTACCTCGAACACTGAAGCTTTCTTT. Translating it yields CASRGGSTSNTEAFF.

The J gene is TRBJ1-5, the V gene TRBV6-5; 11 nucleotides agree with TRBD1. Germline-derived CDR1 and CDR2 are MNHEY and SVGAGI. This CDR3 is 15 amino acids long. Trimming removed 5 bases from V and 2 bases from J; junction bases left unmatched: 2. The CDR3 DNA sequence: TGTGCCAGCAGTGGGACAGGGGGGCGCAATCAGCCCCAGCATTTT. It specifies CASSGTGGRNQPQHF.

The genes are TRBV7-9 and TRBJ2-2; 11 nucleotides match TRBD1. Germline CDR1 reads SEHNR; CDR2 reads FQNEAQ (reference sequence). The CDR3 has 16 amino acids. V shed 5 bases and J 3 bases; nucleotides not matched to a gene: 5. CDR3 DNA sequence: TGTGCCAGCAGCACAAGGACAGGGGGCGACACCGGGGAGCTGTTTTTT. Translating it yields CASSTRTGGDTGELFF.

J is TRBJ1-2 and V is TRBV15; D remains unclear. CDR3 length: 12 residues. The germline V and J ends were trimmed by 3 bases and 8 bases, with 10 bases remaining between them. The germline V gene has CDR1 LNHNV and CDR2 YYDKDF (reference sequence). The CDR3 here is CATSRATGGYTF. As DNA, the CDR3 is TGTGCCACCAGCAGGGCAACGGGAGGCTACACCTTC.

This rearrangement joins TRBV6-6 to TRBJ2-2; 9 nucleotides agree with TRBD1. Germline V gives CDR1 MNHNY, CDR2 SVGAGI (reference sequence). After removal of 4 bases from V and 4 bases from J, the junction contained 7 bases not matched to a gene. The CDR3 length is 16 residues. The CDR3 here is CASSSPGTGSTGELFF. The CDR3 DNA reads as TGTGCCAGCAGTTCCCCCGGGACAGGGTCCACCGGGGAGCTGTTTTTT.

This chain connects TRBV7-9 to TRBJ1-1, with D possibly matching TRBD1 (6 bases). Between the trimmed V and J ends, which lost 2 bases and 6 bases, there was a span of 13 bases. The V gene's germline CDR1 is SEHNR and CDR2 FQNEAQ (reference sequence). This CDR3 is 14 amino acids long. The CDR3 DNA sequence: TGTGCCAGCAGCTTACGGCAGGGGCTGTCTGAAGCTTTCTTT. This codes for CASSLRQGLSEAFF.